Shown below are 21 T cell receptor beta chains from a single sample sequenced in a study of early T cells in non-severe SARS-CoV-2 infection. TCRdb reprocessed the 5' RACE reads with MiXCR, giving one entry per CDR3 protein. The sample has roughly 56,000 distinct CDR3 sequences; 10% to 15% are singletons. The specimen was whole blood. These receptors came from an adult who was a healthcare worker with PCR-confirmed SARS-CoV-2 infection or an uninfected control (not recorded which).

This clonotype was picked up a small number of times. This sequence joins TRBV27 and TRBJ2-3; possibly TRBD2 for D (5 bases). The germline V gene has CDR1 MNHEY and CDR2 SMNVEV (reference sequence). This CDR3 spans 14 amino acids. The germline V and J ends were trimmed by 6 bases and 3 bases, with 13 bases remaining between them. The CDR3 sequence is CASSPLGNTDTQYF. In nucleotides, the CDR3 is TGTGCCAGCAGCCCCCTCGGGAATACAGATACGCAGTATTTT.

CDR3 DNA: TGTGCCAGCAGCTTAGCGCTTATGGTCGAGCAGTACTTC. Protein sequence: CASSLALMVEQYF. The chain employs TRBV7-9 and TRBJ2-7; D gene unclear. Trimming shortened V by 0 bases and J by 6 bases, and 9 bases separated the two germline ends. Germline assignment: CDR1 SEHNR and CDR2 FQNEAQ (reference sequence). This CDR3 is built from 13 residues.

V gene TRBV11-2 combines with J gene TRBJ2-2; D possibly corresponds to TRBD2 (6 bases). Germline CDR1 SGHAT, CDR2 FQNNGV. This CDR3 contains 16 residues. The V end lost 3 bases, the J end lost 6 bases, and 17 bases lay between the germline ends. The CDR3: CASSFLGRGGSGELFF. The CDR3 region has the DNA TGTGCCAGCAGCTTCCTCGGACGAGGAGGGTCCGGGGAGCTGTTTTTT.

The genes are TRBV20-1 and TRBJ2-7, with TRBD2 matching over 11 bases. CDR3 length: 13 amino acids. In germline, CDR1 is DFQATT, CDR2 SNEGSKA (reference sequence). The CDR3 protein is CSALGTSGEEQYF. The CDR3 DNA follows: TGCAGCGCCTTAGGGACTAGCGGTGAAGAGCAGTACTTC.

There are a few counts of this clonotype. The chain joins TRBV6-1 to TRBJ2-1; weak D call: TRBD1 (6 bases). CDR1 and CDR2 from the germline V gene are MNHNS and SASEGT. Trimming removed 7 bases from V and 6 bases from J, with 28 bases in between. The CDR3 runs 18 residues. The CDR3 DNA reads TGTGCCAGCAACGCAATGCTCAGGGAAGACAGGTTTTTCAATGAGCAGTTCTTC. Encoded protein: CASNAMLREDRFFNEQFF.

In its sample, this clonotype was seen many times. The CDR3 DNA follows: TGCAGTGCTAGGGGATTAGGGATCGCAGATACGCAGTATTTT. Protein product: CSARGLGIADTQYF. This chain uses TRBV20-1 with TRBJ2-3; D unclear. Germline V gene lookup returns CDR1 DFQATT and CDR2 SNEGSKA (reference sequence). Trimming left V 3 bases short and J 4 bases short, with 14 bases between. This CDR3 comprises 14 residues.

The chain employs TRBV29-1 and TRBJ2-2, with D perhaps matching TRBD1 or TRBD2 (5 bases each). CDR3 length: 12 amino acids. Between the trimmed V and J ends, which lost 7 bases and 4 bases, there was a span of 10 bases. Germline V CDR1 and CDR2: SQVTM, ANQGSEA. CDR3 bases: TGCAGCGGAGTGGGACCCACCGGGGAGCTGTTTTTT. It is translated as CSGVGPTGELFF.

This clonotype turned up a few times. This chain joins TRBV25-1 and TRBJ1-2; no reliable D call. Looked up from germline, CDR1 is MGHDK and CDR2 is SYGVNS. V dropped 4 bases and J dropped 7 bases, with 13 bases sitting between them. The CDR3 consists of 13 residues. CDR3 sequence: CASSVSGSAGYTF. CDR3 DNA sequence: TGTGCCAGCAGTGTGTCGGGTAGTGCTGGCTACACCTTC.

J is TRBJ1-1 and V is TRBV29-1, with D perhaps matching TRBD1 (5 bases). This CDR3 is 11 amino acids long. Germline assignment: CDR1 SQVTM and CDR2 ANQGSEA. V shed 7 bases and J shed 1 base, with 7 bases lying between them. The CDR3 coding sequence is TGCAGCGCCCAGGGGAACACTGAAGCTTTCTTT. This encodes CSAQGNTEAFF.

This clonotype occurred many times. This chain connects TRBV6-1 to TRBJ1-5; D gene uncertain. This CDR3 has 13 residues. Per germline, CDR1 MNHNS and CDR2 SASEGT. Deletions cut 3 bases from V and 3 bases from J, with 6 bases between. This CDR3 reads CASSDPPNQPQHF. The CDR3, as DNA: TGTGCCAGCAGTGATCCCCCCAATCAGCCCCAGCATTTT.

Written as DNA, the CDR3 is TGTGCCAGTAGTAGCGGAGTAGGCAATGAGCAGTTCTTC. Protein: CASSSGVGNEQFF. The chain recombines TRBV19 with TRBJ2-1; D is undetermined. The CDR3 is 13 amino acids. Per the germline V gene, CDR1 is LNHDA and CDR2 is SQIVND (reference sequence). With 4 bases removed from V and 6 bases from J, the gap between germline ends came to 10 bases.

CDR3 bases: TGCAGTGCTGAGGGACAGGGGGCCCGCGAGCAGTACTTC. The encoded protein is CSAEGQGAREQYF. J is TRBJ2-7 and V is TRBV20-1; TRBD1 matches at 12 bases. The CDR3 covers 13 residues. The V gene end was trimmed by 5 bases and the J gene end by 6 bases; junction bases not matched to a gene: 5. Looked up from germline, CDR1 is DFQATT and CDR2 is SNEGSKA (reference sequence).

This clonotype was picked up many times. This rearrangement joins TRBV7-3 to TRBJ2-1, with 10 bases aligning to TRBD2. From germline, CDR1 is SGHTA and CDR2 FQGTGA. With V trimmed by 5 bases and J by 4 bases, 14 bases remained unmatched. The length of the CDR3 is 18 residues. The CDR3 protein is CASSLRTSGSGLYNEQFF. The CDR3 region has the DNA TGTGCCAGCAGCCTGCGGACTAGCGGTTCAGGTTTATACAATGAGCAGTTCTTC.

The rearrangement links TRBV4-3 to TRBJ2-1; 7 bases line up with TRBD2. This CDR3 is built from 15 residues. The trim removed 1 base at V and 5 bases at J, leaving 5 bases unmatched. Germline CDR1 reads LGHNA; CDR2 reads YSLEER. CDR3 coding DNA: TGCGCCAGCAGCCAAGTGCGGACTAGAAACAATGAGCAGTTCTTC. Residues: CASSQVRTRNNEQFF.

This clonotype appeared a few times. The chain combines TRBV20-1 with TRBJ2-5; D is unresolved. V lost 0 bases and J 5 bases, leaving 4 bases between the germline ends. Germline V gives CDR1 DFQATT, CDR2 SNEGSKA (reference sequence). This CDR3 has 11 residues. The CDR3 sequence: CSARDWETQYF. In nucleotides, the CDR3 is TGCAGTGCTAGAGATTGGGAGACCCAGTACTTC.

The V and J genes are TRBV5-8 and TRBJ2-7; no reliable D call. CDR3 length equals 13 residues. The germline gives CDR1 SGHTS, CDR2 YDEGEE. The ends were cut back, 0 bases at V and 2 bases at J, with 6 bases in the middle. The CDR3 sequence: CASSLVRTYEQYF. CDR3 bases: TGTGCCAGCAGCTTGGTTAGGACCTACGAGCAGTACTTC.

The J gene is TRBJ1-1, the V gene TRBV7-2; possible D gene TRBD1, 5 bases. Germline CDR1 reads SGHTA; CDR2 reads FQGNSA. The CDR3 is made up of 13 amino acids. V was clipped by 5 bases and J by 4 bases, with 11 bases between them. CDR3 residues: CASSAPGRTEAFF. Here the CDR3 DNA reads TGTGCCAGCAGCGCGCCAGGGCGCACTGAAGCTTTCTTT.

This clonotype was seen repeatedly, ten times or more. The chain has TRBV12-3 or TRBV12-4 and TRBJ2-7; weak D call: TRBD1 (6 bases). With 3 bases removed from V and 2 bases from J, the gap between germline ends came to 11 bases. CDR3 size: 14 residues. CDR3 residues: CASSFLDSTYEQYF. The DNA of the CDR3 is TGTGCCAGCAGTTTCCTGGACAGTACCTACGAGCAGTACTTC.

The CDR3 DNA reads as TGTGCCAGCAGCCTAGGGGCGGGACTCCGGGGGTCCGAGCAGTACTTC. Protein product: CASSLGAGLRGSEQYF. The chain carries TRBV11-2 and TRBJ2-7, with D possibly TRBD2 on 6 matching bases. This CDR3 has 16 amino acids. Germline V gives CDR1 SGHAT, CDR2 FQNNGV. V shed 5 bases and J shed 6 bases, with 23 bases lying between them.

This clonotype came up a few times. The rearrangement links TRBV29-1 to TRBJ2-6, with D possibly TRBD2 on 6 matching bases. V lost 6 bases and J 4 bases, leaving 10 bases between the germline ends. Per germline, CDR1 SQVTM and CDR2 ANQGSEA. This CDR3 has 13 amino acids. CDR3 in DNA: TGCAGCGTAGGAGGGACCGGGGCCAACGTCCTGACTTTC. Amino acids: CSVGGTGANVLTF.

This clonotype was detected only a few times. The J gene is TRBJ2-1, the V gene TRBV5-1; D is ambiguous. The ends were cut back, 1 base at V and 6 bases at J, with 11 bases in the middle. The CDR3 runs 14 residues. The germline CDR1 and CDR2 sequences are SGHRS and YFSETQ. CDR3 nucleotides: TGCGCCAGCAGCTTGATCCGTAGGGCCAATGAGCAGTTCTTC. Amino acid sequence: CASSLIRRANEQFF.